This TCR beta chain emerged from a study of T cells in women clearing cervical HPV infection (dated by TCRdb to the late 2010s). General notes on the study: Cases were 20 to 25 women with histologically confirmed HPV16-related CIN3 or worse, including 2 invasive cancers. Among cases, blood sampling occurred a median of roughly 160 days after lesion detection, with an interquartile range of about 90 to 200 days. Quality controls consisted of five blinded duplicates per group, for a total of some 60 samples made up of 50 or so participants and around ten replicates. Cases and controls were matched on year of sample collection and on age within five years. Case blood was taken at the visit when the lesion was first identified, whereas control blood was taken when infection was no longer detected. This exploratory proof-of-principle case-control study, nested within the Guanacaste HPV Natural History Study in Costa Rica, compared TCR repertoires among women with different cervical HPV16 outcomes. Median age was about 35 years in cases versus about 38 in controls, and baseline characteristics did not differ significantly. In the parent cohort, some 10,000 women aged 18 or older were enrolled in Guanacaste, Costa Rica, during about 1992 to 1994 and then followed for under 9 years. Since HLA typing was available for only a few women, HLA type could not be ruled out as a confounder. The roughly 25 controls were women who cleared a single incident HPV16 infection within 12 months without developing precancer or cancer.

Regarding this clone: Its antigen is still unknown. The read is 3 residues too short to cover the CDR3 end, so that end is filled in from the germline J gene.

The investigation overall reported the following: Because the number of T cells in each sample was unknown, differences in richness could reflect differing T-cell content rather than repertoire biology. TCR repertoire richness was significantly higher in CIN3+ cases than in controls across sequencing depths, while evenness did not differ. Cases had lower TRBV6-7 relative abundance than controls (approximately 0.1% versus 0.16%; Bonferroni P = 0.0008). Random forest classifiers combining richness and V gene abundances distinguished cases from controls with an estimated AUC of more than 0.8. The cross-sectional design could not show whether associations preceded infection or resulted from it; effector/memory subsets and HPV-specific T cells were not isolated.

Every participant had a single incident cervical HPV16 infection, and prevalent HPV16 infections were excluded. Cervical HPV DNA was detected with MY09/MY11 PCR, and genotyping was done with dot-blot hybridization. Fifteen mL of heparinized blood was centrifuged, after which the buffy coat was aliquoted, frozen at -30 degrees C, and then stored at -80 degrees C. QIAGEN kits were used to extract genomic DNA from buffy coat specimens. The CDR3 runs 14 residues from the cysteine to the phenylalanine. The 33 bases shown cover part of the CDR3, and their frame starts at base 1. Based on the germline V gene (reference sequence), the CDR1 and CDR2 sequences are LNHDA and SQIVND. Between the V and J ends, shortened by 6 bases and 0 bases respectively, the junction contains 8 bases. TCR beta CDR3 regions were amplified by multiplex PCR from an average of approximately 1.3 ug genomic DNA per sample using the immunoSEQ assay. To correct primer bias, the assay used a complete synthetic TCR repertoire to set an amplification baseline. The amplicons were sequenced on the Illumina platform. Per the source publication's procedure: Sequence errors were corrected by clustering with frequency ratios and a modified nearest-neighbor algorithm, and the sequences were then analyzed in the immunoSEQ Analyzer using IMGT gene definitions. At each rarefaction depth, TCR richness and evenness were averaged over 20 rarefaction repeats, and samples with fewer sequences than the depth were excluded. V, D and J gene relative abundances were compared between groups with Wilcoxon rank sum tests, applying FDR correction. For the blinded duplicates, the intraclass correlation was 95% to 96% for TCR richness and averaged 76.4% across around 66 gene segments. This immuneACCESS table, as held by TCRdb, lists in-frame sequences with V and J called but not all clones. Of the missing ones, under half trace to an unresolved V gene in checked studies; the others have no known cause. V and J calls and clone size are copied from that table; D and trimming were computed from the DNA. The sample's clone listing holds over 30,000 clones. In total, the top ten clones hold less than 6% of the sample.

Sequencing was carried out using blood buffy coat. This TCR was sampled from a woman aged 18 to 75 with a cervical HPV16 infection that either progressed to CIN3+ or cleared (not recorded which). This chain is built from TRBV19 and TRBJ2-2; the D gene remains uncertain. The DNA read from the CDR3 is TGTGCCAGTAGCCCAGGAACGAACACCGGGGAG. Its protein is CASSPGTNTGE. The entire CDR3 sequence reads CASSPGTNTGELFF. Reference TRBV19 and TRBJ2-2 proteins supply the regions before and after the CDR3; the full variable domain is: DGGITQSPKYLFRKEGQNVTLSCEQNLNHDAMYWYRQDPGQGLRLIYYSQIVNDFQKGDIAEGYSVSREKKESFPLTVTSAQKNPTAFYLCASSPGTNTGELFFGEGSRLTVL.